This T cell receptor (beta chain) was identified in a study of control samples from healthy donors and cancer patients. Germline loops: CDR1 SGHRS, CDR2 YFSETQ. Trimming removed 4 bases from V and 7 bases from J, with 12 bases in between. This CDR3 is 14 amino acids long. Repertoires were generated with immunoSEQ multiplex PCR, while TCRdb's copy carries only in-frame clones and drops some. The table has about 150,000 clones, just under 95% seen once. Input material: PBMCs. This chain uses TRBV5-1 with TRBJ1-6; D possibly corresponds to TRBD1 (6 bases). This receptor was identified in a man between 60 and 70 years old with colorectal cancer. As DNA, the CDR3 is TGCGCCAGCAGCCTCACAGGGTCCAATTCACCCCTCCACTTT. Protein sequence: CASSLTGSNSPLHF.